Shown below are 22 T cell receptor beta chains from a single sample sequenced in a study of blood T cell repertoires in COVID-19. Assay: immunoSEQ multiplex PCR; the TCRdb copy retains only in-frame clones and omits some. The sample records about 110,000 clones, 80% to 90% being singletons. Material: peripheral blood. The receptor set was obtained from a woman aged 65 to 85 with acute or convalescent COVID-19.

As to this clone: Relative to the germline gene, one junction end is altered; a read error may explain this. V usage is TRBV11-3 and J usage is TRBJ2-2; TRBD2 agrees at 8 bases. CDR3 length: 15 residues. The germline CDR1 and CDR2 sequences are SGHNT and YENEEA. The CDR3 here is CASSPGGANTRELFF. CDR3 nucleotides: TGTGCCAGCAGCCCCGGGGGGGCTAACACCAGGGAGCTGTTTTTT.

The V call is TRBV5-1, the J call TRBJ2-2; perhaps TRBD1 as D (6 bases). Germline CDR1 is SGHRS and CDR2 is YFSETQ. V shed 4 bases and J shed 1 base, with 11 bases lying between them. The CDR3 has 15 amino acids. This chain's CDR3 is CASSIRGQNTGELFF. CDR3 sequence (DNA): TGCGCCAGCAGCATAAGGGGACAGAACACCGGGGAGCTGTTTTTT. The whole variable domain, remainder taken from reference TRBV5-1 and TRBJ2-2, is KAGVTQTPRYLIKTRGQQVTLSCSPISGHRSVSWYQQTPGQGLQFLFEYFSETQRNKGNFPGRFSGRQFSNSRSEMNVSTLELGDSALYLCASSIRGQNTGELFFGEGSRLTVL.

This chain joins TRBV5-5 and TRBJ1-1, with TRBD1 matching over 9 bases. The germline CDR1 and CDR2 sequences are SGHKS and YYEKEE (reference sequence). This CDR3 spans 15 amino acids. Germline trimming cut 4 bases from V and 0 bases from J; bases unmatched to any gene: 4. In DNA form, the CDR3 reads TGTGCCAGCAGCCATGGGACAGGGCTGAACACTGAAGCTTTCTTT. Its protein is CASSHGTGLNTEAFF.

The chain links TRBV6-2 or TRBV6-3 to TRBJ2-5; 7 nucleotides align to TRBD2. CDR3 size: 14 residues. J gave up 8 bases and V 4 bases, and 10 bases lay outside the gene matches. Germline V gene sequence: CDR1 MNHEY, CDR2 SVGEGT. The CDR3 is CASSFGGGRATQYF. The CDR3 bases are TGTGCCAGCAGTTTCGGCGGGGGTCGAGCTACCCAGTACTTC.

This clone has a single count. The chain employs TRBV12-3 or TRBV12-4 and TRBJ1-1, with 7 bases matching TRBD1. CDR3 length: 13 amino acids. V trimming: 6 bases; J trimming: 1 base; junction bases outside the gene matches: 2. The CDR3 DNA follows: TGTGCCAGCAGCAGGGGGGAGAACACTGAAGCTTTCTTT. Protein sequence: CASSRGENTEAFF.

J is TRBJ2-1 and V is TRBV29-1; 9 bases agree with TRBD2. Trimming took 0 bases from V and 5 from J; bases not matched to a gene: 11. In germline, CDR1 is SQVTM, CDR2 ANQGSEA. The CDR3 runs 17 residues. The CDR3 region is CSVEERGLAGRHNEQFF. In nucleotides, the CDR3 is TGCAGCGTTGAAGAGAGGGGTCTAGCGGGACGACACAATGAGCAGTTCTTC.

The chain employs TRBV5-4 and TRBJ1-1; D gene ambiguous. Germline loops: CDR1 SGHNT, CDR2 YYREEE (reference sequence). The V gene lost 2 bases and the J gene lost 1 base, with 12 bases spanning the gap. The CDR3 length is 15 residues. CDR3 sequence (DNA): TGTGCCAGCAGCTTTTATCTACGCGCGAACACTGAAGCTTTCTTT. As protein: CASSFYLRANTEAFF.

V is TRBV9 and J is TRBJ1-1; no firm D call. V gave up 0 bases and J gave up 4 bases, with 7 bases separating them. CDR1 SGDLS and CDR2 YYNGEE come from the germline V gene. This CDR3 is 13 amino acids long. Here the CDR3 DNA reads TGTGCCAGCAGCGTAGATGAAGCCACTGAAGCTTTCTTT. It specifies CASSVDEATEAFF. Drawing the rest from reference TRBV9 and TRBJ1-1, the complete variable domain is DSGVTQTPKHLITATGQRVTLRCSPRSGDLSVYWYQQSLDQGLQFLIQYYNGEERAKGNILERFSAQQFPDLHSELNLSSLELGDSALYFCASSVDEATEAFFGQGTRLTVV.

In DNA form, the CDR3 reads TGTGCCAGCAGCGTAGTGACCAGGGGGACCATATATTTT. This translates into CASSVVTRGTIYF. The chain carries TRBV9 and TRBJ1-3; 7 nucleotides match TRBD1. V shed 0 bases and J 10 bases; nucleotides not matched to a gene: 4. Germline loops: CDR1 SGDLS, CDR2 YYNGEE. The CDR3 length is 13 residues.

V is TRBV4-1 and J is TRBJ2-1; 7 positions agree with TRBD2. This CDR3 is 18 amino acids long. CDR1 is MGHRA and CDR2 is YSYEKL in the germline V gene. With V trimmed by 0 bases and J by 1 base, 9 bases remained unmatched. The CDR3 loop reads CASSQDWGGGRSYNEQFF. CDR3 coding DNA: TGCGCCAGCAGCCAAGATTGGGGGGGAGGGCGGTCCTACAATGAGCAGTTCTTC.

V and J are TRBV11-1 and TRBJ2-7; 8 positions agree with TRBD2. Germline assignment: CDR1 SGHAT and CDR2 FQDESV (reference sequence). The CDR3 runs to 14 residues. Germline trimming cut 6 bases from V and 5 bases from J; bases unmatched to any gene: 9. The CDR3 loop is CASSPGLANDEQYF. The CDR3 region has the DNA TGTGCCAGCAGTCCCGGACTAGCAAACGACGAGCAGTACTTC.

This chain joins TRBV21-1 and TRBJ2-5; whether TRBD2, the table's D call, matches the DNA was not checked. TRBV21-1 is flagged as a pseudogene. This CDR3 is 16 amino acids long. CDR3: CASSKEGTSGRETQYF. The CDR3 coding sequence is TGTGCCAGCAGCAAAGAGGGAACTAGCGGGAGAGAGACCCAGTACTTC.

This clone came up a few times. The chain employs TRBV5-1 and TRBJ2-7; 7 nucleotides line up with TRBD2. V was clipped by 7 bases and J by 1 base; unmatched bases: 8. CDR1 and CDR2 (germline): SGHRS, YFSETQ. The CDR3 has 14 residues. The CDR3 DNA reads TGCGCCAGCTCTTGGGACTACCCATCCTACGAGCAGTACTTC. Encoded protein: CASSWDYPSYEQYF.

V and J are TRBV18 and TRBJ1-6; 11 nucleotides agree with TRBD1. The V gene's germline CDR1 is KGHSH and CDR2 LQKENI. V lost 6 bases and J lost 10; bases outside the gene matches: 11. This CDR3 has 16 residues. In DNA form, the CDR3 reads TGTGCCAGCTCGCTCGGACAGGGGGCAACGGGCTCACCCCTCCACTTT. This translates into CASSLGQGATGSPLHF.

The chain carries TRBV7-9 and TRBJ2-1; 11 positions agree with TRBD2. In germline, CDR1 is SEHNR, CDR2 FQNEAQ (reference sequence). The CDR3 length is 16 residues. V shed 4 bases, J shed 5 bases, and the junction held 7 bases outside the gene matches. CDR3 protein: CASSYPTSGENNEQFF. Written as DNA, the CDR3 is TGTGCCAGCAGCTACCCGACTAGCGGGGAAAACAATGAGCAGTTCTTC.

The rearrangement uses TRBV7-2 and TRBJ2-7, with D possibly TRBD2 on 5 matching bases. V was pared by 2 bases and J by 4 bases, with 15 bases between. The CDR3 length is 15 residues. Germline V gives CDR1 SGHTA, CDR2 FQGNSA. Written as DNA, the CDR3 is TGTGCCAGCAGCTTATATTTTGGGAGTCGGTACGAGCAGTACTTC. Protein: CASSLYFGSRYEQYF.

V usage is TRBV19 and J usage is TRBJ2-5; 9 bases are a match to TRBD1. Germline loops: CDR1 LNHDA, CDR2 SQIVND (reference sequence). The CDR3 loop spans 13 amino acids. Germline trimming cut 9 bases from V and 4 bases from J; bases unmatched to any gene: 6. The CDR3 spells CASTQGAGETQYF. CDR3 bases: TGTGCCAGCACACAGGGGGCAGGAGAGACCCAGTACTTC.

This clone has just one count. The rearrangement uses TRBV7-2 and TRBJ2-7; D may be TRBD2 (5 bases). Germline CDR1 reads SGHTA; CDR2 reads FQGNSA. V was pared by 5 bases and J by 2 bases, with 16 bases between. CDR3 length equals 15 residues. The CDR3 coding sequence is TGTGCCAGCAGCACACAGACCGGGAAACCCTACGAGCAGTACTTC. Translating gives CASSTQTGKPYEQYF.

V usage is TRBV19 and J usage is TRBJ1-2; no clear D gene. This CDR3 region has 13 residues. From germline, CDR1 is LNHDA and CDR2 SQIVND (reference sequence). CDR3 nucleotide sequence: TGTGCTTCTTCCTCGACAAGCTTGGTGGGCTACACCTTC. Its protein is CASSSTSLVGYTF.

V gene TRBV7-6 combines with J gene TRBJ2-7; D possibly corresponds to TRBD2 (6 bases). Trimming removed 5 bases from V and 6 bases from J, with 20 bases in between. Germline V lookup: CDR1 SGHVS, CDR2 FNYEAQ. The CDR3 contains 15 residues. CDR3 DNA: TGTGCCAGCAGCCCGGTCCTCACCGGGAGTGGCGAGCAGTACTTC. Its protein product is CASSPVLTGSGEQYF. The whole variable domain, filled in from reference TRBV7-6 and TRBJ2-7, reads GAGVSQSPRYKVTKRGQDVALRCDPISGHVSLYWYRQALGQGPEFLTYFNYEAQQDKSGLPNDRFSAERPEGSISTLTIQRTEQRDSAMYRCASSPVLTGSGEQYFGPGTRLTVT.

The chain carries TRBV4-2 and TRBJ1-4; D unclear. V was shortened by 4 bases and J by 5 bases, with 14 bases between the two germline ends. The CDR3 is made up of 15 amino acids. Germline CDR1 reads LGHNA; CDR2 reads YNFKEQ. DNA for the CDR3: TGTGCCAGCAGCCGTCTAGGAGAGTTAAATGAAAAACTGTTTTTT. It yields the protein CASSRLGELNEKLFF.

The rearrangement uses TRBV30 and TRBJ2-2; D perhaps matches TRBD2 (6 bases). The germline V and J ends were trimmed by 6 bases and 4 bases, with 18 bases remaining between them. CDR3 size: 15 residues. CDR1 and CDR2 from the germline V gene are GTSNPN and SVGIG (reference sequence). This CDR3 reads CACRGVQGGTGELFF. The CDR3 DNA is TGTGCCTGTCGCGGGGTTCAGGGTGGCACCGGGGAGCTGTTTTTT.